The T cell receptor (beta chain) under discussion was sequenced for a study of identical twins. MiXCR, applied by TCRdb to the 5' RACE reads, yields one record per CDR3 protein. The table lists some 200,000 distinct CDR3 sequences, 7.5% of them singletons. The V gene end was trimmed by 1 base and the J gene end by 9 bases; junction bases not matched to a gene: 9. The germline gives CDR1 LGHDT, CDR2 YNNKEL (reference sequence). The length of the CDR3 is 16 residues. The same sample was also used in a study of yellow fever vaccine responses in identical twins.

The specimen sequenced was memory (CD45RO+) T cells sorted from blood. The chain employs TRBV3-1 and TRBJ2-1; TRBD1 matches at 10 bases. The sequence came from a woman between 18 and 29 years old in good health. CDR3 DNA: TGTGCCAGCAGCCAAGGCACCGGGACAGGGGTTGCTGAGCAGTTCTTC. This encodes CASSQGTGTGVAEQFF.